A selection of T cell receptor beta chains follows, all from one sample in a study of blood T cells in healthy people across ages. TCRdb analysed the 5' RACE reads with MiXCR anew, one entry per CDR3 protein. Here the sample spans about 800,000 distinct CDR3 sequences, roughly 25% being singletons. The same specimen was also included in a second study, on T cells of mothers and their children.

The sample comprised blood. Receptors were obtained from a boy between 10 and 17 years old in good health. CDR3s include the opening cysteine and the closing phenylalanine or tryptophan. A D gene is named only where the DNA matches it firmly. Clone size is given for some rows only: seen once, a few or many times, or a class if the clone is expanded.

clone_size	d_call	v_call	j_call	cdr3_aa	cdr3_nt
few	.	TRBV11-3	TRBJ2-1	CASSLGTEVYNEQFF	TGTGCCAGCAGCTTGGGGACGGAAGTCTACAATGAGCAGTTCTTC
few	.	TRBV6-5	TRBJ2-2	CASSPGTEATGELFF	TGTGCCAGCAGTCCCGGGACGGAGGCCACCGGGGAGCTGTTTTTT
.	TRBD1	TRBV2	TRBJ1-1	CASSPLFQGDMNTEAFF	TGTGCCAGCAGTCCGCTCTTCCAGGGGGACATGAACACTGAAGCTTTCTTT
.	.	TRBV7-2	TRBJ2-5	CASSTPGHLYQETQYF	TGTGCCAGCAGTACTCCGGGACATCTGTACCAAGAGACCCAGTACTTC
few	.	TRBV18	TRBJ1-2	CASSEAQNNYGYTF	TGTGCCAGCTCCGAGGCCCAGAATAACTATGGCTACACCTTC
.	TRBD2	TRBV28	TRBJ2-1	CASTTLGLAGDYNEQFF	TGTGCCAGCACGACCCTAGGGCTAGCGGGCGACTACAATGAGCAGTTCTTC
.	.	TRBV6-6	TRBJ1-5	CASSYSRGEVQPQHF	TGTGCCAGCAGTTACTCTAGAGGGGAAGTTCAGCCCCAGCATTTT
few	.	TRBV5-1	TRBJ2-5	CASALEAGPQETQYF	TGCGCCAGCGCATTGGAGGCGGGGCCCCAAGAGACCCAGTACTTC
few	.	TRBV7-2	TRBJ1-6	CASSLLLINSPLHF	TGTGCCAGCAGCTTATTATTAATCAATTCACCCCTCCACTTT
.	.	TRBV29-1	TRBJ2-2	CSVEVQTRNTGELFF	TGCAGCGTTGAGGTGCAGACTAGGAACACCGGGGAGCTGTTTTTT
few	TRBD2	TRBV3-1	TRBJ2-5	CASSRGLAGVVQETQYF	TGTGCCAGCAGCCGCGGACTAGCGGGAGTGGTTCAAGAGACCCAGTACTTC
few	TRBD2	TRBV10-3	TRBJ2-5	CATRTSGGLETQYF	TGTGCCACGAGGACTAGCGGGGGGTTGGAGACCCAGTACTTC
few	.	TRBV7-2	TRBJ1-3	CASSPVPTPSGNTIYF	TGTGCCAGCAGCCCCGTCCCTACCCCCTCTGGAAACACCATATATTTT
few	TRBD2	TRBV7-6	TRBJ2-7	CASSFDGGSTFEQYF	TGTGCCAGCAGCTTCGACGGCGGGAGTACGTTCGAGCAGTACTTC
few	TRBD1	TRBV6-2/TRBV6-3	TRBJ2-7	CASSSNRDRGYEQYF	TGTGCCAGCAGTTCCAATCGGGACAGAGGCTACGAGCAGTACTTC
.	.	TRBV28	TRBJ2-7	CASSLGGSAHYEQYF	TGTGCCAGCAGTTTAGGGGGGAGCGCTCATTACGAGCAGTACTTC
few	.	TRBV9	TRBJ2-5	CASSPGGSKETQYF	TGTGCCAGCAGCCCCGGGGGCTCGAAAGAGACCCAGTACTTC
few	.	TRBV6-5	TRBJ1-2	CASSSSGANYGYTF	TGTGCCAGCTCCTCGTCCGGGGCTAACTATGGCTACACCTTC
.	TRBD1	TRBV10-3	TRBJ2-1	CAIAPGQGQNEQFF	TGTGCCATCGCGCCAGGACAGGGGCAAAATGAGCAGTTCTTC
few	.	TRBV6-5	TRBJ2-1	CASSYSLYYSYNEQFF	TGTGCCAGCAGTTACTCCCTCTATTACTCCTACAATGAGCAGTTCTTC
.	.	TRBV12-3/TRBV12-4	TRBJ2-7	CASSLNVGYEQYF	TGTGCCAGCAGTTTAAACGTGGGCTACGAGCAGTACTTC
.	.	TRBV6-6	TRBJ2-3	CASTLDRTDTQYF	TGTGCCAGCACTTTAGACCGCACAGATACGCAGTATTTT
.	.	TRBV5-1	TRBJ1-2	CASSGGESYGYTF	TGCGCCAGCAGTGGGGGGGAGAGCTATGGCTACACCTTC
few	TRBD2	TRBV28	TRBJ2-1	CASSGLAGGQGEQFF	TGTGCCAGCAGCGGACTAGCGGGAGGGCAGGGTGAGCAGTTCTTC
few	TRBD1	TRBV20-1	TRBJ1-5	CSAIWDSQGDQPQHF	TGCAGTGCTATCTGGGACAGCCAGGGGGATCAGCCCCAGCATTTT
.	.	TRBV7-9	TRBJ1-4	CASSLRIMGVQGDEKLFF	TGTGCCAGCAGCTTACGAATTATGGGAGTCCAGGGAGATGAAAAACTGTTTTTT
.	.	TRBV7-7	TRBJ2-1	CASSLTLGNNEQFF	TGTGCTAGCAGCTTAACCTTGGGGAACAATGAGCAGTTCTTC
few	TRBD1	TRBV5-6	TRBJ1-2	CASSLAGGGIDGYTF	TGTGCCAGCAGCTTGGCAGGGGGCGGGATCGATGGCTACACCTTC
.	TRBD2	TRBV7-2	TRBJ2-1	CASSPRTSGGANNEQFF	TGTGCCAGCAGCCCGAGGACTAGCGGGGGGGCTAACAATGAGCAGTTCTTC
.	.	TRBV29-1	TRBJ1-2	CSVNPNNYGYTF	TGCAGCGTTAATCCAAATAACTATGGCTACACCTTC
few	.	TRBV4-1	TRBJ2-5	CASSPEGNQETQYF	TGCGCCAGCAGCCCCGAGGGGAATCAAGAGACCCAGTACTTC
.	.	TRBV12-5	TRBJ2-4	CASCCEELAKNIQYF	TGTGCTAGTTGTTGTGAAGAACTAGCCAAAAACATTCAGTACTTC
few	.	TRBV11-2	TRBJ1-6	CASSLLAGNSPLHF	TGTGCCAGCAGCTTGTTAGCAGGGAATTCACCCCTCCACTTT
few	TRBD2	TRBV12-3/TRBV12-4	TRBJ2-1	CASILWGGEQFF	TGTGCCAGCATTCTTTGGGGGGGTGAGCAGTTCTTC
.	.	TRBV21-1	TRBJ2-5	CASPGQRPRGETQYF	TGTGCCAGCCCCGGACAGCGGCCTCGAGGGGAGACCCAGTACTTC
.	.	TRBV6-5	TRBJ2-5	CASTAGGQGVTQYF	TGTGCCAGCACCGCGGGGGGACAGGGAGTCACCCAGTACTTC
.	TRBD1	TRBV9	TRBJ1-1	CASSKQGGTTAEAFF	TGTGCCAGCAGCAAACAGGGGGGGACTACTGCTGAAGCTTTCTTT